These 19 T cell receptor beta chains were all obtained from the same sample, sequenced in a study of PD-L1 blockade in urothelial cancer. Regarding time point: pretreatment peripheral blood. The assay was immunoSEQ multiplex PCR, and TCRdb's table has in-frame clones only and misses some. The table shows 70,000 to 75,000 clones, with around 84% occurring only once. The sequenced sample was PBMCs, obtained around atezolizumab (anti-PD-L1) treatment. The receptors were gathered from a woman in her sixties or seventies with urothelial cancer.

The chain links TRBV7-6 to TRBJ2-7, with 8 bases aligning to TRBD1. Germline lookup yields CDR1 SGHVS and CDR2 FNYEAQ. The CDR3 sequence is 14 residues long. V gave up 3 bases and J gave up 2 bases; unmatched junction bases: 3. Written as DNA, the CDR3 is TGTGCCAGCAGCTTCGGACAGGGCCCCTACGAGCAGTACTTC. This sequence encodes CASSFGQGPYEQYF.

The chain links TRBV13 to TRBJ2-1; 15 bases are a match to TRBD2. The germline V gene encodes CDR1 PRHDT and CDR2 FYEKMQ (reference sequence). The V and J ends lost 4 bases and 12 bases, in that order; junction bases with no gene match: 13. The CDR3 runs to 17 residues. The CDR3 sequence is CASSSSGTSGRSRGQFF. The CDR3, as DNA: TGTGCCAGCAGCTCCTCTGGGACTAGCGGGAGGTCCCGAGGGCAGTTCTTC.

This clone is a singleton in its sample. The rearrangement joins TRBV6-5 to TRBJ2-2; 8 nucleotides align to TRBD2. The CDR3 contains 15 residues. With 6 bases clipped from V and 5 bases from J, the junction kept 8 bases outside the gene matches. Looked up from germline, CDR1 is MNHEY and CDR2 is SVGAGI. CDR3 region: CASRTGGARTGELFF. For the CDR3, the DNA is TGTGCCAGCAGGACCGGGGGGGCGCGGACCGGGGAGCTGTTTTTT.

The chain uses TRBV4-3 and TRBJ2-2; D may be TRBD2 (5 bases). V was trimmed by 0 bases and J by 1 base, leaving 9 bases between them. This CDR3 spans 16 amino acids. The germline CDR1 and CDR2 sequences are LGHNA and YSLEER. CDR3 coding DNA: TGCGCCAGCAGCCAAGATGCAGGAGGGAACACCGGGGAGCTGTTTTTT. Translating gives CASSQDAGGNTGELFF.

This chain joins TRBV6-1 and TRBJ1-2; unclear D gene. CDR1 MNHNS and CDR2 SASEGT come from the germline V gene. V gave up 1 base and J gave up 8 bases, with 17 bases separating them. The length of the CDR3 is 15 residues. The CDR3 bases are TGTGCCAGCAGTGAAGACCATACGGGGATTCTCGGCTACACCTTC. Amino acids: CASSEDHTGILGYTF.

The chain employs TRBV9 and TRBJ2-1; 9 nucleotides line up with TRBD2. The trim removed 6 bases at V and 9 bases at J, leaving 10 bases unmatched. The CDR3 spans 14 residues. The V gene's germline CDR1 is SGDLS and CDR2 YYNGEE. The CDR3 DNA follows: TGTGCCAGCAACCCTATAGCGGGAGACGGTGAGCAGTTCTTC. Translated: CASNPIAGDGEQFF.

The chain uses TRBV7-2 and TRBJ2-3, with D hard to call. The CDR3 has 16 residues. Deletions cut 1 base from V and 4 bases from J, with 15 bases between. CDR1 and CDR2 from the germline V gene are SGHTA and FQGNSA. DNA for the CDR3: TGTGCCAGCAGCTTAGTTCCAGCCTCTCGGGCAGATACGCAGTATTTT. Amino acid sequence: CASSLVPASRADTQYF.

This rearrangement joins TRBV6-1 to TRBJ2-5; TRBD1 aligns across 12 bases. V was pared by 0 bases and J by 1 base, with 12 bases of the junction left unmatched. The CDR3 sequence is 20 residues long. Germline CDR1 MNHNS, CDR2 SASEGT. The DNA of the CDR3 is TGTGCCAGCAGTGAAGCGCCCTGGGACAGGGGGCGCTTGCGCCAAGAGACCCAGTACTTC. The encoded protein is CASSEAPWDRGRLRQETQYF.

The chain couples TRBV5-1 to TRBJ2-5; 7 bases are shared with TRBD1. This CDR3 region has 17 residues. The junction had 17 bases not matched to a gene; V was cut back by 6 bases and J by 3 bases. Germline CDR1 reads SGHRS; CDR2 reads YFSETQ. The CDR3 spells CASMEGGFYVDEETQYF. For the CDR3, the DNA is TGCGCCAGCATGGAAGGGGGCTTCTACGTCGACGAAGAGACCCAGTACTTC.

This clone has a handful of counts. The chain carries TRBV5-6 and TRBJ2-3, with D uncertain. The V gene lost 2 bases and the J gene lost 0 bases, with 10 bases spanning the gap. The CDR3 covers 15 residues. Germline assignment: CDR1 SGHDT and CDR2 YYEEEE. CDR3 coding DNA: TGTGCCAGCAGCTTTCCGAGGATGAGCACAGATACGCAGTATTTT. It encodes CASSFPRMSTDTQYF.

The chain combines TRBV30 with TRBJ1-6; 8 nucleotides agree with TRBD1. Germline CDR1 is GTSNPN and CDR2 is SVGIG (reference sequence). The J segment lost 8 bases and the V segment lost 2 bases, leaving 11 bases of the junction unmatched. The CDR3 sequence is 16 residues long. This CDR3 reads CAWSRGYRDRYSPLHF. For the CDR3, the DNA is TGTGCCTGGAGTAGAGGCTACCGGGACAGGTATTCACCCCTCCACTTT.

This chain links TRBV4-1 with TRBJ2-7, with TRBD2 matching 12 bases. V lost 2 bases to trimming and J lost 4 bases; unmatched junction nucleotides: 12. Germline CDR1 and CDR2: MGHRA and YSYEKL. The CDR3 runs to 18 residues. The CDR3, as DNA: TGCGCCAGCAGCCAATGGACTAGCGGGATCCAATCCCCTTACGAGCAGTACTTC. This codes for CASSQWTSGIQSPYEQYF.

This clone has just a few counts. The chain joins TRBV19 to TRBJ1-5, with D unresolved. The germline V gene encodes CDR1 LNHDA and CDR2 SQIVND (reference sequence). Trimming removed 8 bases at V and 0 bases at J, with 14 bases between. CDR3 length equals 15 residues. This chain's CDR3 is CASSGLMNSNQPQHF. CDR3 nucleotides: TGTGCCAGTTCGGGTCTCATGAATAGCAATCAGCCCCAGCATTTT.

The genes are TRBV4-1 and TRBJ2-5, with a possible D match to TRBD1 (5 bases). The germline V gene encodes CDR1 MGHRA and CDR2 YSYEKL. The CDR3 totals 13 residues. Trimming removed 5 bases at V and 2 bases at J, with 9 bases between. CDR3 coding DNA: TGCGCCAGCAGCGGGGCGTCTCAAGAGACCCAGTACTTC. It translates to CASSGASQETQYF.

V gene TRBV18 combines with J gene TRBJ1-4, with D tentatively TRBD1 (5 bases). CDR3 size: 14 residues. Germline V gives CDR1 KGHSH, CDR2 LQKENI. V lost 2 bases, J lost 7 bases, and 11 bases lay in between. The CDR3 DNA sequence: TGTGCCAGCTCACCAGGGGCCAGGAGTGAAAAACTGTTTTTT. Translated, it gives CASSPGARSEKLFF. Variable domain in full (rest from reference TRBV18 and TRBJ1-4): NAGVMQNPRHLVRRRGQEARLRCSPMKGHSHVYWYRQLPEEGLKFMVYLQKENIIDESGMPKERFSAEFPKEGPSILRIQQVVRGDSAAYFCASSPGARSEKLFFGSGTQLSVL.

The chain links TRBV9 to TRBJ1-2; 7 bases match TRBD1. Germline V lookup: CDR1 SGDLS, CDR2 YYNGEE. V gave up 4 bases and J gave up 5 bases; unmatched junction bases: 14. This CDR3 is 16 amino acids long. The CDR3 reads CASSPRIGQGEYGYTF. The CDR3 DNA sequence: TGTGCCAGCAGCCCCCGAATTGGGCAGGGGGAGTATGGCTACACCTTC. The whole variable domain, filled in from reference TRBV9 and TRBJ1-2, reads DSGVTQTPKHLITATGQRVTLRCSPRSGDLSVYWYQQSLDQGLQFLIQYYNGEERAKGNILERFSAQQFPDLHSELNLSSLELGDSALYFCASSPRIGQGEYGYTFGSGTRLTVV.

The J gene is TRBJ2-1, the V gene TRBV4-2, with 10 bases aligning to TRBD2. Germline V lookup: CDR1 LGHNA, CDR2 YNFKEQ. Trimming removed 6 bases from V and 8 bases from J; junction bases left unmatched: 7. The CDR3 contains 14 residues. The CDR3 nucleotides are TGTGCCAGCAGAAACAGCGGGAGGGCCGATGAGCAGTTCTTC. It encodes CASRNSGRADEQFF.

The V and J genes are TRBV5-4 and TRBJ2-1, with 7 nucleotides matching TRBD2. Germline CDR1 SGHNT, CDR2 YYREEE (reference sequence). V shed 3 bases and J 10 bases; nucleotides not matched to a gene: 4. The CDR3 extends over 12 amino acids. CDR3 in DNA: TGTGCCAGCAGCTGGGGGGGTCGGGAGCAGTTCTTC. The encoded protein is CASSWGGREQFF.

Remarks on this clone: The sample contains more than one DNA sequence encoding this CDR3. The chain has TRBV19 and TRBJ1-2; TRBD1 might be the D (6 bases). Germline CDR1 LNHDA, CDR2 SQIVND (reference sequence). This CDR3 has 13 residues. The V and J ends lost 3 bases and 5 bases respectively, with 10 bases between them. CDR3 sequence (DNA): TGTGCCAGTAGTATCGCGGGGGCGTATGGCTACACCTTC. This sequence encodes CASSIAGAYGYTF.